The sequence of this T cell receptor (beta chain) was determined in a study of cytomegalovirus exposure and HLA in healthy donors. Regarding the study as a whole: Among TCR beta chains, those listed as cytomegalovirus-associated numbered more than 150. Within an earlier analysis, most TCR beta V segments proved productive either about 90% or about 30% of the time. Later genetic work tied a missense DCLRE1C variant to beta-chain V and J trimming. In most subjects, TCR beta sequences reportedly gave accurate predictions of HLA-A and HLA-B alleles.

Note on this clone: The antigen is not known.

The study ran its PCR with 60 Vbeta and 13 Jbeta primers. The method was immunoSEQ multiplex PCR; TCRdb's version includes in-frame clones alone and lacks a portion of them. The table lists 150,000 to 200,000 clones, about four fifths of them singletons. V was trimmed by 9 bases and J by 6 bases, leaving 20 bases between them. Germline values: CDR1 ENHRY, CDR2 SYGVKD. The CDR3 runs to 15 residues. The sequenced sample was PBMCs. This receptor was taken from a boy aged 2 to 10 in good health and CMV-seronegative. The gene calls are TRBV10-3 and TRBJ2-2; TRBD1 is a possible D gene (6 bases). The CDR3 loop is CAISTQGHNPGELFF. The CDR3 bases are TGTGCCATATCCACTCAGGGACATAATCCCGGGGAGCTGTTTTTT.